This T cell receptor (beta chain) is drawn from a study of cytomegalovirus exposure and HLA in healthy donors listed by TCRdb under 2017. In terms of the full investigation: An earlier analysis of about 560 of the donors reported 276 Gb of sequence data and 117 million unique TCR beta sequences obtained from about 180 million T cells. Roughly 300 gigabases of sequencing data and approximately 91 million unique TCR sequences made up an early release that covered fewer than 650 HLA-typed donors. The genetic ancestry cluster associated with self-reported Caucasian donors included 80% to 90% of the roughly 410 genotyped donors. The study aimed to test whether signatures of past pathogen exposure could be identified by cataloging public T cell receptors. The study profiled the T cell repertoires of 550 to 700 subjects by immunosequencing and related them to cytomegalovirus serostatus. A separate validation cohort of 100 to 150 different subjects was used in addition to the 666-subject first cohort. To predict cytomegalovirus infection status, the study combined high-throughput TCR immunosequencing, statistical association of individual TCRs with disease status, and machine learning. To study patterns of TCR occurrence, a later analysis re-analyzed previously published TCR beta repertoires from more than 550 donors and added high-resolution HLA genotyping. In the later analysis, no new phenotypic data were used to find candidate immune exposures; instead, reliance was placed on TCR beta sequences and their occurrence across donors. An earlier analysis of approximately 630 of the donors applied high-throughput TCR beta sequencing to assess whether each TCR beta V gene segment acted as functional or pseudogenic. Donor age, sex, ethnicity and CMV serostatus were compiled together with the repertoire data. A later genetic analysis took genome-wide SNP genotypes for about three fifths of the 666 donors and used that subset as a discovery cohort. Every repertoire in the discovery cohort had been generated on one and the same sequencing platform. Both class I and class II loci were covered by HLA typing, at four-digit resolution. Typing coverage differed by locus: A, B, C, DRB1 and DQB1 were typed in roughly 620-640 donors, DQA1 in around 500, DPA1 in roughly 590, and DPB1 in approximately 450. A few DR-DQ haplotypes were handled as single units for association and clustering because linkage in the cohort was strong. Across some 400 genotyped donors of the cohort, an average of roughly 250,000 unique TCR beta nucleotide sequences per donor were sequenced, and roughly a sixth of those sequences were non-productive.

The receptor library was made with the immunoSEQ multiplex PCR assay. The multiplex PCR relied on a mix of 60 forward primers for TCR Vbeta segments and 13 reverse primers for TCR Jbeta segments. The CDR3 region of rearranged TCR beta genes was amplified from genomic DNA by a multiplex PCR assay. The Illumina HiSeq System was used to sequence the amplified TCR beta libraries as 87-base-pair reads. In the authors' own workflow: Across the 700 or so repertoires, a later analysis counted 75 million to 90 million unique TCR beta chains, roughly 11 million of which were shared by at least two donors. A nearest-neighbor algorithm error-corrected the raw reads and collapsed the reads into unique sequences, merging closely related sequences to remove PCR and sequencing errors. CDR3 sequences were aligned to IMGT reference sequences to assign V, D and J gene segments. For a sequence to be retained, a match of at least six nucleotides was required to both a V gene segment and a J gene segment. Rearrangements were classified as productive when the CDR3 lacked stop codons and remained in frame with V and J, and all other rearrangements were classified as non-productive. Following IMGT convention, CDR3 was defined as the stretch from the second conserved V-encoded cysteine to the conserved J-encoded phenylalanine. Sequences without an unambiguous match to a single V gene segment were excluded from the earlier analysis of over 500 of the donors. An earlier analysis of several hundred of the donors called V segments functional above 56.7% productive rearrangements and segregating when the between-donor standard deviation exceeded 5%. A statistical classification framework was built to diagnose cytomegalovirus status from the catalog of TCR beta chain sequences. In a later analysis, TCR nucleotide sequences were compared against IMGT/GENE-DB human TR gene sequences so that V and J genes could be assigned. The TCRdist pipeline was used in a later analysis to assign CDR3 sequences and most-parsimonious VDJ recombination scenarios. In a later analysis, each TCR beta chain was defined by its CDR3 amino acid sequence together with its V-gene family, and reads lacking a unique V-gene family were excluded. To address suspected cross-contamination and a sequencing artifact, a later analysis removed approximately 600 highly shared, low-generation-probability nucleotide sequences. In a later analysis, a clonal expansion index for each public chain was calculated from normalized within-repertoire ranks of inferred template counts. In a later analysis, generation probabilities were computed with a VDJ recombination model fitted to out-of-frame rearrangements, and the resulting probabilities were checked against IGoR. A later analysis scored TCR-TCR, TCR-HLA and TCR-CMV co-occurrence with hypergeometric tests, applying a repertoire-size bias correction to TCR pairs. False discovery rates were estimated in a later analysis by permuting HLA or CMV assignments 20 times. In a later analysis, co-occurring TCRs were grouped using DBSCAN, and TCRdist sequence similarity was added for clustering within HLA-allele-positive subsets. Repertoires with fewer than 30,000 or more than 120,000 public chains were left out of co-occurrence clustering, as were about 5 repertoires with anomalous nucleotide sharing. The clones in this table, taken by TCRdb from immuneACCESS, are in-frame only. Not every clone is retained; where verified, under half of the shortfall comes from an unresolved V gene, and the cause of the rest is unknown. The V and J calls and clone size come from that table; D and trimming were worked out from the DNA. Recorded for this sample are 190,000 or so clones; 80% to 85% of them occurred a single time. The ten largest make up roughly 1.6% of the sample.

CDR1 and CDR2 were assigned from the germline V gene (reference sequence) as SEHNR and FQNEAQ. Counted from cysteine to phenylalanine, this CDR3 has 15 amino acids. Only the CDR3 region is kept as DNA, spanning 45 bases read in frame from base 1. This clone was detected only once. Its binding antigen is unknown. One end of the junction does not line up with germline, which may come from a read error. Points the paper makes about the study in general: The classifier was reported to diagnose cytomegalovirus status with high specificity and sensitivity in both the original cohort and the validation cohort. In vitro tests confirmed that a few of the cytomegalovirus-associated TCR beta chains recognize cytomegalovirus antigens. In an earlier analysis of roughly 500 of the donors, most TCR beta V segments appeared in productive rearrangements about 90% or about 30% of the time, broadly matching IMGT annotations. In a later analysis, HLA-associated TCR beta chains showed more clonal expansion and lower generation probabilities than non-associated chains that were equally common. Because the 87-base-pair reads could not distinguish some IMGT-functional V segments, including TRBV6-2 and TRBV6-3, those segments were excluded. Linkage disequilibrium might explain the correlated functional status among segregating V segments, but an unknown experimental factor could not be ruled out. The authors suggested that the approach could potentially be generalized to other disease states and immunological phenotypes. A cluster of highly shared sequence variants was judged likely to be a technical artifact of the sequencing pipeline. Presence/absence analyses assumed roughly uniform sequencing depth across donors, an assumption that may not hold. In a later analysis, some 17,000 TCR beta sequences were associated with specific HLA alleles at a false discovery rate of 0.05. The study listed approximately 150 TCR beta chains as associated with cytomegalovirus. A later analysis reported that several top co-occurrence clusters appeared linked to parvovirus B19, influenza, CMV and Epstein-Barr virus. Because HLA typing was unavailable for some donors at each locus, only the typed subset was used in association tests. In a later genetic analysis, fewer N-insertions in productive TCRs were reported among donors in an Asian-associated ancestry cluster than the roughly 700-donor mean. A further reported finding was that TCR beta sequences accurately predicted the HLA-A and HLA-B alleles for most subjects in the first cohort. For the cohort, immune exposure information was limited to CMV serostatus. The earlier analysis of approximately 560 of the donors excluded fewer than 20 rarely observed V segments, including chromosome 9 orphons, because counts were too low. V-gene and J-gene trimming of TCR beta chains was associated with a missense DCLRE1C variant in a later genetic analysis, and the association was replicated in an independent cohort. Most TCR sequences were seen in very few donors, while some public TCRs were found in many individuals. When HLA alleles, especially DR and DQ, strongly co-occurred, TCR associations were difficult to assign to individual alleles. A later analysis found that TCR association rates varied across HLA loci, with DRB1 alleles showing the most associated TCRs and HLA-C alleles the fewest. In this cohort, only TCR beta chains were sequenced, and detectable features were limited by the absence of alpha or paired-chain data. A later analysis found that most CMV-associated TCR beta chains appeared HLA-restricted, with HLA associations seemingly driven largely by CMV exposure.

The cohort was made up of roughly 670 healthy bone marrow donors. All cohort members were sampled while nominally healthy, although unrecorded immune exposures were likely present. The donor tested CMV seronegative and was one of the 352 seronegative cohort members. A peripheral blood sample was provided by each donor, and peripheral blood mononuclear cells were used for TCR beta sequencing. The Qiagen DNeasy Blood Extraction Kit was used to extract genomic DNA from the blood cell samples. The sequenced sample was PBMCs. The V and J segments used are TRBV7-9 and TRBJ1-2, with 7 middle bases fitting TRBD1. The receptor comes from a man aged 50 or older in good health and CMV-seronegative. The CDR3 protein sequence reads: CSSSTRTGHNYGYTF. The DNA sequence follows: TGTTCCAGCAGCACTCGGACAGGCCATAACTATGGCTACACCTTC. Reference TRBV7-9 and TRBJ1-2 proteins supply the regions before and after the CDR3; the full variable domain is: DTGVSQNPRHKITKRGQNVTFRCDPISEHNRLYWYRQTLGQGPEFLTYFQNEAQLEKSRLLSDRFSAERPKGSFSTLEIQRTEQGDSAMYLCSSSTRTGHNYGYTFGSGTRLTVV.